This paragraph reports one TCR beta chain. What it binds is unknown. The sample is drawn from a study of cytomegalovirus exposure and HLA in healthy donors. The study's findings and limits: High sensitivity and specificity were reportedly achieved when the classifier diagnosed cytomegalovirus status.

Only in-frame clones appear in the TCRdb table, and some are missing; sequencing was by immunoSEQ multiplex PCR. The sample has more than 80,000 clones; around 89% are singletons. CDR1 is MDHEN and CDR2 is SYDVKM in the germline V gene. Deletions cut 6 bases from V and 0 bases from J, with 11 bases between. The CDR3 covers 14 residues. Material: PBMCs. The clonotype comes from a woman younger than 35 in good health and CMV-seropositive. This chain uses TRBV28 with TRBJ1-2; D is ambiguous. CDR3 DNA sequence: TGTGCCAGCAGACCCGGAGGAACTAACTATGGCTACACCTTC. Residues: CASRPGGTNYGYTF.